The clone carrying this T cell receptor (beta chain) was seen a few times. Antigen unknown. TCRdb independently ran MiXCR on the RT-PCR reads; one entry per CDR3 protein. This repertoire shows around 750,000 distinct CDR3 sequences, over 20% found once; its top ten account for about a tenth. The data stem from a study of response to subunit inactivated influenza vaccine. Findings and caveats of the study: There was a suggestion from the authors that each seasonal influenza vaccination recruits few new T cells.

V was pared by 3 bases and J by 0 bases, with 8 bases between. The CDR3 has 14 amino acids. The V and J genes are TRBV12-3 or TRBV12-4 and TRBJ2-5, with D hard to call. This TCR came from a man aged 50-59 years who received an inactivated influenza vaccine. Material: PBMCs from blood, obtained 4 to 6 days after vaccination. CDR3 region: CASSFTEYQETQYF. The DNA of the CDR3 is TGTGCCAGCAGTTTCACCGAGTACCAAGAGACCCAGTACTTC.